The TCR beta chain under discussion was sequenced for a study of CXCR3-negative and CXCR3-positive naive CD8 T cells. Study context: The libraries together contributed about 135 million TRB reads, each supplying about 1.5 +/- 0.3 million.

CD45RO-CCR7+CD27+CD95- expression identified naive CD8+ T cells. Germline V CDR1 and CDR2: SGHRS, YFSETQ. CDR3 length: 15 residues. The libraries of TRB cDNA were constructed through 5' RACE using UMI labels. TCRdb reworked the 5' RACE reads into one entry per CDR3 protein, no DNA. The table gives tens of thousands of distinct CDR3 sequences; the top ten clones make up roughly 1.4% of it. This sequence originates from a human donor in good health. Some clones in this sample may be carry-over from other donors' samples. The chain uses TRBV5-1 and TRBJ2-7; TCRdb gives TRBD1 as the D gene, but with no DNA this cannot be confirmed. Sequencing was done on a sample of naive CXCR3- CD8+ T cells from blood. Subset indicated: CD45RO-CCR7+CD27+CD95- naive CD8+ T cells lacking CXCR3 (TNR3-). The CDR3 region is CASSLAHRGIYEQYF.